These 6 T cell receptor beta chains were all obtained from the same sample, sequenced in a study of blood T cell repertoires in COVID-19. The data were produced by immunoSEQ multiplex PCR, yet TCRdb's version contains in-frame clones alone and is incomplete. Of roughly 20,000 clones in the sample, approximately 87% were seen once. Sequenced: peripheral blood. The source is a human donor in a cohort sampled during active COVID-19.

J is TRBJ2-7 and V is TRBV6-2 or TRBV6-3; D might be TRBD2 (6 bases). The CDR3 extends over 14 amino acids. The germline V gene has CDR1 MNHEY and CDR2 SVGEGT. Trimming shortened V by 4 bases and J by 4 bases, and 14 bases separated the two germline ends. CDR3 amino acids: CASSWLGGWYEQYF. The CDR3 region has the DNA TGTGCCAGCAGTTGGCTGGGGGGTTGGTACGAGCAGTACTTC.

The rearrangement links TRBV6-5 to TRBJ2-1; 8 bases match TRBD1. Germline V lookup: CDR1 MNHEY, CDR2 SVGAGI. The CDR3 has 15 amino acids. Trimming removed 7 bases from V and 1 base from J; junction bases left unmatched: 6. The CDR3 region is CASNHRGISYNEQFF. DNA of the CDR3: TGTGCCAGCAACCACAGGGGGATTTCCTACAATGAGCAGTTCTTC.

This chain connects TRBV14 to TRBJ2-5; the D is unclear. This CDR3 comprises 12 residues. The ends were cut back, 1 base at V and 7 bases at J, with 7 bases in the middle. Per germline, CDR1 SGHDN and CDR2 FVKESK. CDR3 nucleotide sequence: TGTGCCAGCAGCCAAGGATTCGGGACCCAGTACTTC. Protein: CASSQGFGTQYF.

CDR3 in amino acids: CASSRIGDTGELFF. The CDR3 DNA is TGTGCCAGTAGCCGGATAGGGGACACCGGGGAGCTGTTTTTT. This chain uses TRBV19 with TRBJ2-2; a possible D gene is TRBD1 (5 bases). The CDR3 spans 14 residues. Trimming removed 6 bases from V and 3 bases from J, with 11 bases in between. Per the germline V gene, CDR1 is LNHDA and CDR2 is SQIVND (reference sequence).

The chain carries TRBV24-1 and TRBJ2-1; D uncertain. Per the germline V gene, CDR1 is KGHDR and CDR2 is SFDVKD. The V gene lost 5 bases and the J gene lost 0 bases, with 16 bases spanning the gap. The CDR3 has 17 amino acids. The CDR3 is CATSAQTGLGSYNEQFF. The CDR3 bases are TGTGCCACCAGTGCGCAGACTGGCCTGGGCTCCTACAATGAGCAGTTCTTC.

The V call is TRBV7-9, the J call TRBJ2-3; 11 bases fit TRBD2. J lost 6 bases, V lost 5 bases, and 4 bases had no gene match. From germline, CDR1 is SEHNR and CDR2 FQNEAQ (reference sequence). The CDR3 length is 14 residues. CDR3 sequence: CASSPGLAADTQYF. As DNA, the CDR3 is TGTGCCAGCAGCCCGGGACTAGCGGCGGATACGCAGTATTTT.